Shown below are 8 T cell receptor beta chains from a single sample sequenced in a study of blood T cell repertoires in COVID-19. Using immunoSEQ multiplex PCR, the repertoire was profiled, and TCRdb retains in-frame clones only, with some absent. The table shows about 240,000 clones, with around 84% occurring only once. Sequencing was done on a sample of peripheral blood. These receptors came from a woman in her late teens or twenties with acute or convalescent COVID-19.

This clone was counted a single time. The chain employs TRBV28 and TRBJ1-3, with D perhaps matching TRBD1 (5 bases). This CDR3 region has 14 residues. The V gene's germline CDR1 is MDHEN and CDR2 SYDVKM. Trimming removed 3 bases from V and 5 bases from J, with 11 bases in between. This chain's CDR3 is CASSFGGNRNTIYF. CDR3 DNA sequence: TGTGCCAGCAGTTTTGGGGGGAATAGAAACACCATATATTTT.

In its sample, this clone was seen a few times. The chain uses TRBV9 and TRBJ2-6, with D maybe TRBD1 (6 bases). The CDR3 consists of 15 residues. CDR1 SGDLS and CDR2 YYNGEE come from the germline V gene. Trimming cost V 4 bases and J 1 base, with 9 bases left between them. CDR3 coding DNA: TGTGCCAGCAGCCCCCAGGGGTCTGGGGCCAACGTCCTGACTTTC. This translates into CASSPQGSGANVLTF.

The rearrangement joins TRBV7-2 to TRBJ2-7; 11 positions agree with TRBD2. This CDR3 contains 18 residues. Per germline, CDR1 SGHTA and CDR2 FQGNSA. With 5 bases clipped from V and 4 bases from J, the junction kept 16 bases outside the gene matches. Written as DNA, the CDR3 is TGTGCCAGCAGCGCACTCGGGGTGGGGACTAGCGGTTGGTACGAGCAGTACTTC. This gives the protein CASSALGVGTSGWYEQYF.

A single count supports this clone. V and J are TRBV2 and TRBJ1-1; TRBD1 is a possible D gene (5 bases). CDR1 is SNHLY, CDR2 FYNNEI, per germline. The CDR3 is 15 amino acids. The germline V and J ends were trimmed by 8 bases and 3 bases, with 19 bases remaining between them. The CDR3 DNA sequence: TGTGCCAGCTCCTATCAACAGGCCTCTGACACTGAAGCTTTCTTT. As protein: CASSYQQASDTEAFF.

This clone came up once. The chain combines TRBV5-4 with TRBJ2-7; 9 nucleotides match TRBD2. V shed 6 bases and J 2 bases; nucleotides not matched to a gene: 9. The CDR3 is made up of 15 amino acids. CDR1 and CDR2 (germline): SGHNT, YYREEE (reference sequence). The CDR3 here is CASNAGGSGTYEQYF. The CDR3 coding sequence is TGTGCCAGCAACGCGGGGGGGAGTGGGACCTACGAGCAGTACTTC.

This chain uses TRBV28 with TRBJ1-4; D uncertain. Germline assignment: CDR1 MDHEN and CDR2 SYDVKM. This CDR3 is 12 amino acids long. Trimming shortened V by 5 bases and J by 14 bases, and 15 bases separated the two germline ends. CDR3 nucleotides: TGTGCCAGCAGTCCCTCGGGAGGAAATCTGTTTTTT. It is translated as CASSPSGGNLFF.

This clone was observed a handful of times. The chain links TRBV28 to TRBJ1-2; D not resolved. V shed 4 bases and J shed 4 bases, with 7 bases lying between them. The CDR3 is 12 residues long. The germline CDR1 and CDR2 sequences are MDHEN and SYDVKM. CDR3 residues: CASSYNIYGYTF. DNA of the CDR3: TGTGCCAGCAGTTATAACATCTATGGCTACACCTTC.

This clone appeared many times. CDR3 region: CASRNSGPYNEQFF. The CDR3 DNA sequence: TGTGCCAGCCGCAATAGCGGGCCCTACAATGAGCAGTTCTTC. The J gene is TRBJ2-1, the V gene TRBV27; 7 nucleotides align to TRBD2. From germline, CDR1 is MNHEY and CDR2 SMNVEV (reference sequence). V shed 8 bases, J shed 2 bases, and the junction held 6 bases outside the gene matches. The CDR3 sequence is 14 residues long.